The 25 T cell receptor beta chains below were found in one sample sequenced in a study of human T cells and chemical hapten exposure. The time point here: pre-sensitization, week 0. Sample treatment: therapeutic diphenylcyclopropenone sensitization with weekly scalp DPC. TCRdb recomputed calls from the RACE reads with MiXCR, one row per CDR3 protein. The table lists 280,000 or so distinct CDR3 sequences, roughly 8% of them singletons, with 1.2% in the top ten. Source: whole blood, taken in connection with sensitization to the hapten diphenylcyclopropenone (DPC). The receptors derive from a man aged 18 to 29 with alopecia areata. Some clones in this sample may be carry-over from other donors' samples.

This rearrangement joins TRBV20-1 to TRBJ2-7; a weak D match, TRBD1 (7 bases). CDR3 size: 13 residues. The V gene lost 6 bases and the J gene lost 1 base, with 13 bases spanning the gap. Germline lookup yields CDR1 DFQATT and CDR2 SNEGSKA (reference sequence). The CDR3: CSAWRDSSYEQYF. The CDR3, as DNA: TGCAGTGCGTGGCGGGACAGTTCCTACGAGCAGTACTTC.

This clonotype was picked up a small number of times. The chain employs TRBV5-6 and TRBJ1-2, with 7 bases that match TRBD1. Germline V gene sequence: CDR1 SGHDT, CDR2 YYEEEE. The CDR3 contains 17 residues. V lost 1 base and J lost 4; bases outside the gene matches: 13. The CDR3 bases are TGTGCCAGCAGCTTGATGGGACAGTTTTTGGGCTCCTATGGCTACACCTTC. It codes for CASSLMGQFLGSYGYTF.

CDR3 DNA sequence: TGTGCCAGCAGCCCGTCTAAGGGGGCGGATCGCTATGGCTACACCTTC. Its translation is CASSPSKGADRYGYTF. The chain has TRBV28 and TRBJ1-2; 7 bases fit TRBD1. CDR3 size: 16 residues. Germline values: CDR1 MDHEN, CDR2 SYDVKM. The V segment lost 6 bases and the J segment 4 bases; nucleotides outside the gene matches: 14.

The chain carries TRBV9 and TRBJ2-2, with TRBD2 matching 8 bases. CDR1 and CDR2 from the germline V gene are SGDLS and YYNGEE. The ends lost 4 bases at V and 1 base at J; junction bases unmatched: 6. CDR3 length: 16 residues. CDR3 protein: CASSTPGLENTGELFF. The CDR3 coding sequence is TGTGCCAGCAGCACACCGGGACTAGAGAACACCGGGGAGCTGTTTTTT.

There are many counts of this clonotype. The CDR3 nucleotides are TGTGCCAGCAGCTTATGGGGACAGGGTAATTCACCCCTCCACTTT. Its translation is CASSLWGQGNSPLHF. This chain links TRBV7-2 with TRBJ1-6; 9 bases are shared with TRBD1. From germline, CDR1 is SGHTA and CDR2 FQGNSA. After removal of 2 bases from V and 6 bases from J, the junction contained 2 bases not matched to a gene. This CDR3 has 15 residues.

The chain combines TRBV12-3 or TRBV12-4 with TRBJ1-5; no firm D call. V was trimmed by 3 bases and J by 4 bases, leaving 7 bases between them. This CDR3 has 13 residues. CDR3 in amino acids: CASSFFQNQPQHF. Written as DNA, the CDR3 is TGTGCCAGCAGTTTCTTCCAAAATCAGCCCCAGCATTTT.

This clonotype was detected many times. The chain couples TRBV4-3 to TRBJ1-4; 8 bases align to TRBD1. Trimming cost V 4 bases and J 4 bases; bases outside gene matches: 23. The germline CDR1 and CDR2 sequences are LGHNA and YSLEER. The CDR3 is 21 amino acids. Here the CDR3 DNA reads TGCGCCAGCAGCCCGACCGGACAGGGTCCGAGGACAGGACGTTTTAATGAAAAACTGTTTTTT. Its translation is CASSPTGQGPRTGRFNEKLFF.

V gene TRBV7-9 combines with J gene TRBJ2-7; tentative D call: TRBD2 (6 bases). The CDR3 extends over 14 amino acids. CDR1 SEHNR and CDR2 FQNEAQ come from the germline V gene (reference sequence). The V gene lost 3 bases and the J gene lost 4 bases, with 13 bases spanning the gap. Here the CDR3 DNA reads TGTGCCAGCAGCTTTGCGGGACTGGGTTACGAGCAGTACTTC. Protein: CASSFAGLGYEQYF.

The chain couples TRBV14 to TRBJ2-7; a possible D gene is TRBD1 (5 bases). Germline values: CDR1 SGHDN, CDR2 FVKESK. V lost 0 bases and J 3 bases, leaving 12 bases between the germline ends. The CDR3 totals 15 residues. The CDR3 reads CASSQEGREYYEQYF. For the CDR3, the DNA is TGTGCCAGCAGCCAAGAGGGCAGGGAATACTACGAGCAGTACTTC.

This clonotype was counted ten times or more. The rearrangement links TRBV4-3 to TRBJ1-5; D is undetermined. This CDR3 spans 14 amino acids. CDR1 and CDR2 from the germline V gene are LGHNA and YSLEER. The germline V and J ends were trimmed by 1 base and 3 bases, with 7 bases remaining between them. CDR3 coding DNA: TGCGCCAGCAGCCAAGGGGCGGTCAATCAGCCCCAGCATTTT. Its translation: CASSQGAVNQPQHF.

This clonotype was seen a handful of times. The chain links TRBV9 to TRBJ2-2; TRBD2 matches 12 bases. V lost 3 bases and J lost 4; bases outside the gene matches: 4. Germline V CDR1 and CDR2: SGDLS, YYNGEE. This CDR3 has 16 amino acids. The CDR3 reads CASSARLAGVTGELFF. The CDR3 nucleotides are TGTGCCAGCAGCGCCCGACTAGCGGGGGTCACCGGGGAGCTGTTTTTT. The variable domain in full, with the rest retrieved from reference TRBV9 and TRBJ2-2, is DSGVTQTPKHLITATGQRVTLRCSPRSGDLSVYWYQQSLDQGLQFLIQYYNGEERAKGNILERFSAQQFPDLHSELNLSSLELGDSALYFCASSARLAGVTGELFFGEGSRLTVL.

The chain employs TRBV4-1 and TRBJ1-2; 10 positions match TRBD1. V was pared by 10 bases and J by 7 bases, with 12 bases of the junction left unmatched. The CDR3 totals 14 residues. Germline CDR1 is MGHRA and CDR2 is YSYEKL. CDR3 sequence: CATNTGTGAFGYTF. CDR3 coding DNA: TGCGCCACGAACACCGGGACAGGGGCCTTTGGCTACACCTTC.

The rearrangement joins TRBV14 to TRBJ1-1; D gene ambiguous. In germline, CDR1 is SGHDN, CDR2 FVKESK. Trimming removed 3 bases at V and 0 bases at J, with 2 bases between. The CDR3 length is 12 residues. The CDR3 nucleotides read TGTGCCAGCAGCCACGTGAACACTGAAGCTTTCTTT. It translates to CASSHVNTEAFF.

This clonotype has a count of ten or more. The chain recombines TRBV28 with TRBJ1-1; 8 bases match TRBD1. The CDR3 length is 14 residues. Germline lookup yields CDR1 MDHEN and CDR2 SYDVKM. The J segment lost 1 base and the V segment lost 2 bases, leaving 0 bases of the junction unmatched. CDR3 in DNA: TGTGCCAGCAGTTTAGGGACAGGGAACACTGAAGCTTTCTTT. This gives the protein CASSLGTGNTEAFF.

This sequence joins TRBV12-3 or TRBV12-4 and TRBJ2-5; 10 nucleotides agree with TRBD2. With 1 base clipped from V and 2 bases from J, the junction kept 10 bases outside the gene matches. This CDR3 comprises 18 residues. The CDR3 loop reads CASSLGGLTSGFQETQYF. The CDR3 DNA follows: TGTGCCAGCAGTTTAGGAGGATTGACTAGCGGGTTTCAAGAGACCCAGTACTTC.

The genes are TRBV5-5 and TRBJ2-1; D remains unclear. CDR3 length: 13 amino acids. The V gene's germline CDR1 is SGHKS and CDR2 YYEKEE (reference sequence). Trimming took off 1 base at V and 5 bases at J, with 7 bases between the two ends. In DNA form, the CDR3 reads TGTGCCAGCAGCTTGTCGCACGACAATGAGCAGTTCTTC. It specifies CASSLSHDNEQFF. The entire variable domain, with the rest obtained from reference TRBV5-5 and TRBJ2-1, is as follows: DAGVTQSPTHLIKTRGQQVTLRCSPISGHKSVSWYQQVLGQGPQFIFQYYEKEERGRGNFPDRFSARQFPNYSSELNVNALLLGDSALYLCASSLSHDNEQFFGPGTRLTVL.

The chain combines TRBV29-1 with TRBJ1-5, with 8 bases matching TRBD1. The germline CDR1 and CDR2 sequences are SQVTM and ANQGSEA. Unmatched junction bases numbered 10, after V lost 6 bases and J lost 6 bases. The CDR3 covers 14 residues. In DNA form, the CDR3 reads TGCAGCGTCCGAACAGGGGGGGGTGGTCAGCCCCAGCATTTT. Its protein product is CSVRTGGGGQPQHF. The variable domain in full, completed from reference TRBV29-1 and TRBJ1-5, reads SAVISQKPSRDICQRGTSLTIQCQVDSQVTMMFWYRQQPGQSLTLIATANQGSEATYESGFVIDKFPISRPNLTFSTLTVSNMSPEDSSIYLCSVRTGGGGQPQHFGDGTRLSIL.

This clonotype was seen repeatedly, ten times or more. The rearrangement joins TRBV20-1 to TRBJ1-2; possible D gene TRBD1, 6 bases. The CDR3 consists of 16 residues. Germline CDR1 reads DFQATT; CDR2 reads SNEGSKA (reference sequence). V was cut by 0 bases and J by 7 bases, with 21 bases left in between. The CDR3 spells CSARDINFRDTSGYTF. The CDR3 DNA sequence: TGCAGTGCTAGAGATATTAACTTCCGGGACACCTCTGGCTACACCTTC.

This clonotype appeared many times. The CDR3 spells CASSQQQGGNQPQHF. As DNA, the CDR3 is TGCGCCAGCAGCCAACAACAGGGGGGCAATCAGCCCCAGCATTTT. This chain links TRBV4-3 with TRBJ1-5, with 8 nucleotides matching TRBD1. The trim removed 2 bases at V and 2 bases at J, leaving 2 bases unmatched. This CDR3 spans 15 amino acids. The germline V gene has CDR1 LGHNA and CDR2 YSLEER.

The CDR3 reads CSAAGTGWGGYTF. CDR3 nucleotides: TGCAGCGCCGCCGGGACAGGGTGGGGTGGCTACACCTTC. This chain connects TRBV29-1 to TRBJ1-2; 9 nucleotides match TRBD1. V trimming: 7 bases; J trimming: 7 bases; junction bases outside the gene matches: 10. CDR3 length equals 13 residues. Germline V gene data show CDR1 as SQVTM and CDR2 as ANQGSEA.

The CDR3 DNA is TGCGCCATGTACAGGGGGCAAAACAAAAACATTCAGTACTTC. Translating it yields CAMYRGQNKNIQYF. The genes are TRBV5-1 and TRBJ2-4, with 9 bases matching TRBD1. Trimming at V came to 9 bases and at J to 3 bases, leaving 7 bases not matched to a gene. Germline CDR1 is SGHRS and CDR2 is YFSETQ. This CDR3 spans 14 amino acids.

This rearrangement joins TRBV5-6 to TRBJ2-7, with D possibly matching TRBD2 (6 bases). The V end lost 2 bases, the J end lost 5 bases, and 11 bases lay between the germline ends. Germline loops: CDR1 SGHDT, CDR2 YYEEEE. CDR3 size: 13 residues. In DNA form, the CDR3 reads TGTGCCAGCAGCTTCGGAGGGGCCCACGAGCAGTACGTC. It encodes CASSFGGAHEQYV.

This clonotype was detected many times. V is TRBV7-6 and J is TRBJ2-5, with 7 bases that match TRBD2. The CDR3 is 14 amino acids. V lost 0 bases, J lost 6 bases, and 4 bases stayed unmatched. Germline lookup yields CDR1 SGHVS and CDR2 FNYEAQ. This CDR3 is CASSLAGLRKTQYF. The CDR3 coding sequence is TGTGCCAGCAGCTTAGCGGGACTACGAAAGACCCAGTACTTC.

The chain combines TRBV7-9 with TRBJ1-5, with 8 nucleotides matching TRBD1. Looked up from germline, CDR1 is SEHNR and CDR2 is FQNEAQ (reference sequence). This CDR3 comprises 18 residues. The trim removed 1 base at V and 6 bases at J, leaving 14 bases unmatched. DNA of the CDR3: TGTGCCAGCAGCTTAGGGACAGGGTTTTTGGGGCCGTCTCAGCCCCAGCATTTT. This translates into CASSLGTGFLGPSQPQHF.

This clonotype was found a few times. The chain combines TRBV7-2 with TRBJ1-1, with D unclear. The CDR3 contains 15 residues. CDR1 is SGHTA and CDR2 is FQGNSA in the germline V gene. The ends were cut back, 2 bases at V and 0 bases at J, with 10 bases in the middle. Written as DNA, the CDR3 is TGTGCCAGCAGCTTATACGGGCAGATGAACACTGAAGCTTTCTTT. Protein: CASSLYGQMNTEAFF. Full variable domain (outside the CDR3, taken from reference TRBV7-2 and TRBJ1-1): GAGVSQSPSNKVTEKGKDVELRCDPISGHTALYWYRQSLGQGLEFLIYFQGNSAPDKSGLPSDRFSAERTGGSVSTLTIQRTQQEDSAVYLCASSLYGQMNTEAFFGQGTRLTVV.